The entry that follows covers one T cell receptor beta chain sequence. The target antigen is unknown. The sample comes from a study of T cell repertoires in cytomegalovirus infection. Via MiXCR, TCRdb re-called the reads, giving one row per CDR3 protein. Altogether 170,000 or so distinct CDR3 sequences are present, about a sixth being singletons, with the ten largest covering 25%. The CDR3 sequence is 16 residues long. The ends lost 4 bases at V and 3 bases at J; junction bases unmatched: 9. Study-level findings and limits: CMV-specific HLA-C-restricted TCR beta clonotypes dominated the ex vivo response.

This clonotype was sampled from a human donor in good health (CMV status not recorded). Some clones in this sample may be carry-over from other donors' samples. This chain uses TRBV12-3 or TRBV12-4 with TRBJ2-5, with 9 bases fitting TRBD1. Material: CD8+ T cells from PBMCs. CDR3 coding DNA: TGTGCCAGCAGTTCCCAGACAGGGGGTGTTAAAGAGACCCAGTACTTC. As protein: CASSSQTGGVKETQYF.